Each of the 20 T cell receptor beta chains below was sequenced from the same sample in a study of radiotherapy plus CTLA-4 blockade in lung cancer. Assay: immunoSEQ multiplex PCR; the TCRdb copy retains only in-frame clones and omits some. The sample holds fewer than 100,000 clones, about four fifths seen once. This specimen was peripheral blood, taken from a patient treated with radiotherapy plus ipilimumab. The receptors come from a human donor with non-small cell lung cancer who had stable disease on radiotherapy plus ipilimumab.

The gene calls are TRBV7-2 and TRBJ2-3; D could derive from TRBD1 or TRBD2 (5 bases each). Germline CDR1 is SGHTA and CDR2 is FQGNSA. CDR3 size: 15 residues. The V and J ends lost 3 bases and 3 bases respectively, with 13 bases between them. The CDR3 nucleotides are TGTGCCAGCAGCTTCTCCGGGACCAAAACAGATACGCAGTATTTT. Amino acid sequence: CASSFSGTKTDTQYF.

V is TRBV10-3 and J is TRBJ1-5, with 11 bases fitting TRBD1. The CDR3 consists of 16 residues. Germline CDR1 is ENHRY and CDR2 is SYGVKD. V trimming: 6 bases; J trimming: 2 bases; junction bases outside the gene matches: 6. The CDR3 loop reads CAISRDRGTGNQPQHF. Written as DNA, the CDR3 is TGTGCCATCAGCCGGGACAGGGGGACGGGCAATCAGCCCCAGCATTTT.

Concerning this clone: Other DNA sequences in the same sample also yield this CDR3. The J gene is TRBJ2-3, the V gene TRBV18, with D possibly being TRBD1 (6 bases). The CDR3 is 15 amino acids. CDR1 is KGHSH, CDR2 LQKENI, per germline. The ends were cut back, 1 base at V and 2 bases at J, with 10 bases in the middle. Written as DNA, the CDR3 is TGTGCCAGCTCACCACTGTCAGGGGACACAGATACGCAGTATTTT. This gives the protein CASSPLSGDTDTQYF.

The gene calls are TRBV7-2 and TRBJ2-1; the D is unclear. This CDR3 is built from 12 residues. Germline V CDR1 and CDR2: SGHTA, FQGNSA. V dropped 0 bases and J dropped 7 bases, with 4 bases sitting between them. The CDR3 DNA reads TGTGCCAGCAGCTTAGCGAGAAATGAGCAGTTCTTC. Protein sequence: CASSLARNEQFF.

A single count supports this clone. The DNA of the CDR3 is TGTGCCAGCAGCCTCAAGTCCCCATTCGGCTACACCTTC. It codes for CASSLKSPFGYTF. The rearrangement links TRBV4-2 to TRBJ1-2; no clear D gene. CDR1 LGHNA and CDR2 YNFKEQ come from the germline V gene. The CDR3 covers 13 residues. V lost 4 bases and J 8 bases, leaving 14 bases between the germline ends.

CDR3 residues: CASRKTGGLSPLHF. Written as DNA, the CDR3 is TGTGCCAGCAGAAAGACAGGGGGCCTCTCACCCCTCCACTTT. The chain is built from TRBV6-1 and TRBJ1-6; TRBD1 matches 10 bases. This CDR3 region has 14 residues. Germline V gene sequence: CDR1 MNHNS, CDR2 SASEGT. Trimming cost V 6 bases and J 10 bases; bases outside gene matches: 6.

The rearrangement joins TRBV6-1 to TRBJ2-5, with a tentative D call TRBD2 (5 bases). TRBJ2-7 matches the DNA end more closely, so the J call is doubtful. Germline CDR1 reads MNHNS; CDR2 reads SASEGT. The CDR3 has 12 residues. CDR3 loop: CASRDSWNEQYF. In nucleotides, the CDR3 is TGTGCCAGCAGGGACTCCTGGAACGAGCAGTACTTC.

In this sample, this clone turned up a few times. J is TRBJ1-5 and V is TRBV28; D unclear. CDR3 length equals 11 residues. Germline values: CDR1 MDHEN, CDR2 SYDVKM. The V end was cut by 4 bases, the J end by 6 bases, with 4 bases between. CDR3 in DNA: TGTGCCAGCAGTTCAACTCAGCCCCAGCATTTT. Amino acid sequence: CASSSTQPQHF. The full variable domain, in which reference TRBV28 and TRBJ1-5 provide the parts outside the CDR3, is DVKVTQSSRYLVKRTGEKVFLECVQDMDHENMFWYRQDPGLGLRLIYFSYDVKMKEKGDIPEGYSVSREKKERFSLILESASTNQTSMYLCASSSTQPQHFGDGTRLSIL.

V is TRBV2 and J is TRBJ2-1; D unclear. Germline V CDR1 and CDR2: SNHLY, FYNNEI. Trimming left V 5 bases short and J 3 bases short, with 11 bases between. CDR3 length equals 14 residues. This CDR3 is CASSRVGYYNEQFF. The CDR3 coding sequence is TGTGCCAGCAGTAGGGTCGGTTACTACAATGAGCAGTTCTTC.

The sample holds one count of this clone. CDR3: CASSFASGSYNEQFF. The CDR3 region has the DNA TGTGCCAGCAGCTTTGCTAGCGGGAGTTACAATGAGCAGTTCTTC. This rearrangement joins TRBV5-6 to TRBJ2-1, with 10 bases matching TRBD2. The CDR3 consists of 15 residues. Trimming at V came to 2 bases and at J to 4 bases, leaving 3 bases not matched to a gene. Per the germline V gene, CDR1 is SGHDT and CDR2 is YYEEEE.

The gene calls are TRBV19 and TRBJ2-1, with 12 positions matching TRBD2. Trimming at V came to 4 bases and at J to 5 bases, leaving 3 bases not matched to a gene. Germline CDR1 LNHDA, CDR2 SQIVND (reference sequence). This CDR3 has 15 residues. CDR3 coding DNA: TGTGCCAGTAGTACTAGCGGGGGGGCGCACAATGAGCAGTTCTTC. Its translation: CASSTSGGAHNEQFF.

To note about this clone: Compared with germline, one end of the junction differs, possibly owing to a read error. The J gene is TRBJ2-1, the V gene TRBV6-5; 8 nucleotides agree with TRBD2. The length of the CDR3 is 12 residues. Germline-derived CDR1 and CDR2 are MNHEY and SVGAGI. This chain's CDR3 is CASSYSSGPEIF. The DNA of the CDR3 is TGTGCCAGCAGTTATTCTAGCGGGCCCGAGATCTTC.

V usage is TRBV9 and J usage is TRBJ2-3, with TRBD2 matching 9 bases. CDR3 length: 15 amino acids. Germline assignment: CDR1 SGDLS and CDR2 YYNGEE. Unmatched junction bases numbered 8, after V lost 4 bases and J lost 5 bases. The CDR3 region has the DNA TGTGCCAGCAGCCTTATTAGCGGGAGACGAGATACGCAGTATTTT. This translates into CASSLISGRRDTQYF.

DNA for the CDR3: TGTGCCAGCAGCGTAGCGACTAGCGGGGGTCAAGAGACCCAGTACTTC. Protein: CASSVATSGGQETQYF. The chain is built from TRBV9 and TRBJ2-5, with 12 nucleotides matching TRBD2. Germline V gene lookup returns CDR1 SGDLS and CDR2 YYNGEE. The V and J ends lost 0 bases and 2 bases, in that order; junction bases with no gene match: 2. The CDR3 has 16 residues.

The CDR3 DNA reads TGTGCCAGTAGTGTTCCGGGTCACTCTGGGGCCAACGTCCTGACTTTC. Protein product: CASSVPGHSGANVLTF. This chain connects TRBV19 to TRBJ2-6; no clear D gene. Trimming shortened V by 5 bases and J by 0 bases, and 11 bases separated the two germline ends. The CDR3 loop spans 16 amino acids. The germline CDR1 and CDR2 sequences are LNHDA and SQIVND (reference sequence).

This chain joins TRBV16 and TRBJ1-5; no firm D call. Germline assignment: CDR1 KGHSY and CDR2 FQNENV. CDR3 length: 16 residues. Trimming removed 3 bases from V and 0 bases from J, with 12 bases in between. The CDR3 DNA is TGTGCCAGCAGCCAGTCAACACAACATAGCAATCAGCCCCAGCATTTT. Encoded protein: CASSQSTQHSNQPQHF.

The CDR3 loop is CASSLGSQGVTEAFF. The DNA of the CDR3 is TGTGCCAGTAGTTTGGGGTCGCAGGGGGTTACTGAAGCTTTCTTT. The V and J genes are TRBV19 and TRBJ1-1, with 7 bases fitting TRBD1. Per germline, CDR1 LNHDA and CDR2 SQIVND (reference sequence). Trimming took 5 bases from V and 5 from J; bases not matched to a gene: 11. The CDR3 consists of 15 residues.

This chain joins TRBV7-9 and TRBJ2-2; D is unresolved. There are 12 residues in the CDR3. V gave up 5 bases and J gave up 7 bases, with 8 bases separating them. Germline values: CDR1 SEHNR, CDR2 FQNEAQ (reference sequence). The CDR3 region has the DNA TGTGCCAGCAGCGCTATAGGCGGGGAGCTGTTTTTT. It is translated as CASSAIGGELFF.

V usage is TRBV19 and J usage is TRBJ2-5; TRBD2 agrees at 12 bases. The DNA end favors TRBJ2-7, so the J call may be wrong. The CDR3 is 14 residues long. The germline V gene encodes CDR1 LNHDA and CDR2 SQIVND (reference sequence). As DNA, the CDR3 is TGTGCCAGTCGTCTAGCGGGAGGGACCTACGAGCAGTACTTC. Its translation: CASRLAGGTYEQYF.

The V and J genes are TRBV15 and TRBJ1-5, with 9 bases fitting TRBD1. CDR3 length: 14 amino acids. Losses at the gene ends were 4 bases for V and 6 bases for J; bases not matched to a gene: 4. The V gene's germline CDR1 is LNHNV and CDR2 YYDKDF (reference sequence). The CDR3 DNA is TGTGCCACCAGCAACAGACAGGGGGGTCAGCCCCAGCATTTT. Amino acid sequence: CATSNRQGGQPQHF.